This T cell receptor beta chain is drawn from a study of blood T cell repertoires in COVID-19. The overall study: Donors in the United States, Italy and Spain gave samples during acute or convalescent COVID-19. The analysed material was cDNA or gDNA that came from T cells, B-cell-depleted T cells, or PBMCs.

As processed by the authors: Reference gene primers were amplified, and this amplification served to estimate nucleated cell counts. Using immunoSEQ multiplex PCR, the repertoire was profiled, and TCRdb retains in-frame clones only, with some absent. That table furnishes V, J and clone size, whereas the DNA furnished D and trimming. Of more than 95,000 clones listed, roughly nine tenths are singletons. Germline loops: CDR1 MGHRA, CDR2 YSYEKL. The CDR3 is 15 amino acids. V shed 5 bases and J 5 bases; nucleotides not matched to a gene: 8. The chain recombines TRBV4-1 with TRBJ2-7, with 11 bases fitting TRBD1. Sequencing used peripheral blood. The sequence was collected from a human donor in a cohort sampled during active COVID-19. CDR3 protein: CASSNTRTGGNEQYF. As DNA, the CDR3 is TGCGCCAGCAGCAACACCAGGACAGGGGGCAACGAGCAGTACTTC.